The 22 T cell receptor beta chains reported below all come from one sample, sequenced in a study of cytomegalovirus exposure and HLA in healthy donors. In the PCR, 60 Vbeta and 13 Jbeta primers were used. Clones were sequenced by immunoSEQ multiplex PCR, and TCRdb holds only the in-frame ones, with some missing. Of roughly 130,000 clones in the sample, 80% to 85% were seen once. Sequences were obtained from PBMCs. The origin of the receptors is a human donor in good health.

V usage is TRBV11-2 and J usage is TRBJ2-2; 12 bases fit TRBD2. V lost 5 bases and J lost 5; bases outside the gene matches: 6. CDR1 is SGHAT, CDR2 FQNNGV, per germline. There are 16 residues in the CDR3. CDR3 sequence: CASSTYLAGGTGELFF. The CDR3 region has the DNA TGTGCCAGCAGCACCTATCTAGCGGGGGGGACCGGGGAGCTGTTTTTT.

V and J are TRBV6-5 and TRBJ2-5; tentatively, D is TRBD1 (6 bases). The CDR3 is 12 amino acids. The germline V gene encodes CDR1 MNHEY and CDR2 SVGAGI. V shed 6 bases and J shed 4 bases, with 9 bases lying between them. The CDR3 DNA reads TGTGCCAGCAGCCCAGGGGTAGAGACCCAGTACTTC. This sequence encodes CASSPGVETQYF.

This rearrangement joins TRBV11-2 to TRBJ2-7; 7 bases fit TRBD1. The CDR3 extends over 17 amino acids. CDR1 is SGHAT and CDR2 is FQNNGV in the germline V gene. Unmatched junction bases numbered 14, after V lost 4 bases and J lost 2 bases. The CDR3: CASSWALTGDPAYEQYF. Written as DNA, the CDR3 is TGTGCCAGCAGCTGGGCGTTAACAGGGGATCCCGCCTACGAGCAGTACTTC. The whole variable domain, filled in from reference TRBV11-2 and TRBJ2-7, reads EAGVAQSPRYKIIEKRQSVAFWCNPISGHATLYWYQQILGQGPKLLIQFQNNGVVDDSQLPKDRFSAERLKGVDSTLKIQPAKLEDSAVYLCASSWALTGDPAYEQYFGPGTRLTVT.

Details on this clone: Mismatch with germline at one junction end may stem from a read error. The V call is TRBV7-2, the J call TRBJ1-1; the D gene is possibly TRBD1 (5 bases). Germline V gene lookup returns CDR1 SGHTA and CDR2 FQGNSA. The CDR3 has 13 amino acids. CDR3 amino acids: CASSLAKGSEAFF. DNA of the CDR3: TGTGCCAGCAGCCTAGCTAAGGGGTCTGAAGCTTTCTTT.

This clone was counted only a few times. The rearrangement joins TRBV10-1 to TRBJ2-1; 8 nucleotides line up with TRBD2. Germline V lookup: CDR1 WNHNN, CDR2 SYGVQD (reference sequence). V shed 0 bases and J 5 bases; nucleotides not matched to a gene: 3. The CDR3 length is 15 residues. CDR3 nucleotide sequence: TGCGCCAGCAGTGAGTCGAGTAGCGGGGACAATGAGCAGTTCTTC. Protein: CASSESSSGDNEQFF.

The gene calls are TRBV27 and TRBJ1-1, with a weak D call TRBD1 (5 bases). This CDR3 has 14 amino acids. CDR1 is MNHEY, CDR2 SMNVEV, per germline (reference sequence). V was clipped by 5 bases and J by 1 base, with 11 bases between them. The CDR3 region is CASSPTDTNTEAFF. CDR3 in DNA: TGTGCCAGCAGTCCCACGGACACGAACACTGAAGCTTTCTTT.

V usage is TRBV25-1 and J usage is TRBJ2-5, with D possibly TRBD2 on 6 matching bases. Germline loops: CDR1 MGHDK, CDR2 SYGVNS. V was clipped by 4 bases and J by 1 base, with 10 bases between them. The CDR3 length is 14 residues. In DNA form, the CDR3 reads TGTGCCAGCAGTGTCGGCGGGGTCCAAGAGACCCAGTACTTC. Its translation: CASSVGGVQETQYF. Based on the CDR3 plus reference TRBV25-1 and TRBJ2-5, the full variable domain is EADIYQTPRYLVIGTGKKITLECSQTMGHDKMYWYQQDPGMELHLIHYSYGVNSTEKGDLSSESTVSRIRTEHFPLTLESARPSHTSQYLCASSVGGVQETQYFGPGTRLLVL.

This clone was seen more than once but under ten times. The chain carries TRBV7-9 and TRBJ1-5; D perhaps matches TRBD1 (6 bases). With 1 base removed from V and 12 bases from J, the gap between germline ends came to 10 bases. The CDR3 totals 12 residues. Germline lookup yields CDR1 SEHNR and CDR2 FQNEAQ (reference sequence). The CDR3: CASSLETGSQHF. The CDR3 nucleotides read TGTGCCAGCAGCTTAGAGACAGGCAGCCAGCATTTT.

The J gene is TRBJ2-7, the V gene TRBV7-9; D is ambiguous. From germline, CDR1 is SEHNR and CDR2 FQNEAQ (reference sequence). Trimming took 1 base from V and 4 from J, leaving 8 bases between them. The CDR3 totals 13 residues. CDR3 protein: CASSLEFEYEQYF. The CDR3, as DNA: TGTGCCAGCAGCTTAGAGTTCGAGTACGAGCAGTACTTC. Together with reference TRBV7-9 and TRBJ2-7, the CDR3 gives the full variable domain: DTGVSQNPRHKITKRGQNVTFRCDPISEHNRLYWYRQTLGQGPEFLTYFQNEAQLEKSRLLSDRFSAERPKGSFSTLEIQRTEQGDSAMYLCASSLEFEYEQYFGPGTRLTVT.

The genes are TRBV2 and TRBJ2-7, with 8 bases matching TRBD2. The CDR3 length is 16 residues. Germline V lookup: CDR1 SNHLY, CDR2 FYNNEI. J was trimmed by 3 bases and V by 5 bases; bases with no gene match: 12. The CDR3 DNA follows: TGTGCCAGCAGTATAGGGTTACGGGGGGGCCTCTACGAGCAGTACTTC. Translated, it gives CASSIGLRGGLYEQYF.

The chain links TRBV2 to TRBJ1-1; no clear D gene. Germline V gene sequence: CDR1 SNHLY, CDR2 FYNNEI. Trimming took off 1 base at V and 3 bases at J, with 6 bases between the two ends. The CDR3 has 13 residues. CDR3 sequence reads: CASSEGSYTEAFF. CDR3 nucleotides: TGTGCCAGCAGTGAAGGGAGTTACACTGAAGCTTTCTTT.

To note about this clone: One end of the junction fails to match germline, which may point to a read error. CDR3: CSSSLGSMRGAGYGYTF. CDR3 nucleotide sequence: TGTTCCAGCAGCTTAGGTTCGATGCGGGGGGCTGGCTATGGCTACACCTTC. This rearrangement joins TRBV7-9 to TRBJ1-2; TRBD1 might be the D (6 bases). Per the germline V gene, CDR1 is SEHNR and CDR2 is FQNEAQ (reference sequence). The CDR3 is 17 amino acids.

This chain joins TRBV6-5 and TRBJ1-4; 7 nucleotides align to TRBD1. CDR3 length equals 15 residues. Germline assignment: CDR1 MNHEY and CDR2 SVGAGI. Trimming cost V 6 bases and J 5 bases; bases outside gene matches: 9. CDR3 in amino acids: CASRIQGDSNEKLFF. CDR3 nucleotide sequence: TGTGCCAGCAGGATCCAGGGGGACTCAAATGAAAAACTGTTTTTT.

The V and J genes are TRBV19 and TRBJ1-6; 7 positions match TRBD1. The J segment lost 5 bases and the V segment lost 5 bases, leaving 6 bases of the junction unmatched. The germline CDR1 and CDR2 sequences are LNHDA and SQIVND (reference sequence). This CDR3 is built from 15 residues. The CDR3 spells CASSSGGRDNSPLHF. CDR3 nucleotides: TGTGCCAGTAGTTCAGGGGGACGGGATAATTCACCCCTCCACTTT. Filled out from reference TRBV19 and TRBJ1-6, the complete variable domain reads DGGITQSPKYLFRKEGQNVTLSCEQNLNHDAMYWYRQDPGQGLRLIYYSQIVNDFQKGDIAEGYSVSREKKESFPLTVTSAQKNPTAFYLCASSSGGRDNSPLHFGNGTRLTVT.

The rearrangement uses TRBV27 and TRBJ1-6; unclear D gene. V was cut by 5 bases and J by 0 bases, with 5 bases left in between. This CDR3 region has 14 residues. Germline assignment: CDR1 MNHEY and CDR2 SMNVEV (reference sequence). CDR3 bases: TGTGCCAGCAGTCCGAGCTCCTATAATTCACCCCTCCACTTT. This encodes CASSPSSYNSPLHF.

This clone has only one observation. This rearrangement joins TRBV28 to TRBJ2-7, with 8 bases identical to TRBD1. J gave up 2 bases and V 6 bases, and 6 bases lay outside the gene matches. Germline V gene data show CDR1 as MDHEN and CDR2 as SYDVKM. The CDR3 is 14 amino acids. In nucleotides, the CDR3 is TGTGCCAGCAGGTGGACAGGGTCAGCCTACGAGCAGTACTTC. Its protein product is CASRWTGSAYEQYF.

The genes are TRBV7-9 and TRBJ1-2; 7 bases line up with TRBD1. Germline V CDR1 and CDR2: SEHNR, FQNEAQ (reference sequence). V lost 4 bases and J lost 4; bases outside the gene matches: 9. The CDR3 totals 15 residues. CDR3 amino acids: CASSSLDRAFYGYTF. Here the CDR3 DNA reads TGTGCCAGCAGCTCATTAGACAGGGCGTTCTATGGCTACACCTTC.

The V gene is TRBV4-3, the J gene TRBJ1-1; D unresolved. This CDR3 region has 14 residues. The V and J ends lost 4 bases and 4 bases respectively, with 13 bases between them. Germline V gene data show CDR1 as LGHNA and CDR2 as YSLEER. Written as DNA, the CDR3 is TGCGCCAGCAGCCCTATCGGGGTTTCCACTGAAGCTTTCTTT. Its translation is CASSPIGVSTEAFF.

The chain is built from TRBV5-1 and TRBJ1-6, with D possibly being TRBD1 (6 bases). Germline lookup yields CDR1 SGHRS and CDR2 YFSETQ. The V end was cut by 1 base, the J end by 6 bases, with 8 bases between. This CDR3 contains 14 residues. The CDR3 loop reads CASSLTDSNSPLHF. DNA of the CDR3: TGCGCCAGCAGCTTGACGGACAGTAATTCACCCCTCCACTTT.

This clone was seen only once. The CDR3 nucleotides are TGTGCCAGCAGCGGAAGACAGGGCTCCGATGGCTACACCTTC. The encoded protein is CASSGRQGSDGYTF. The gene calls are TRBV7-9 and TRBJ1-2; 7 bases map to TRBD1. The ends lost 5 bases at V and 6 bases at J; junction bases unmatched: 9. Looked up from germline, CDR1 is SEHNR and CDR2 is FQNEAQ (reference sequence). This CDR3 is 14 amino acids long.

This sequence joins TRBV27 and TRBJ1-2; the match to TRBD1 covers 8 bases. Germline trimming cut 5 bases from V and 2 bases from J; bases unmatched to any gene: 4. CDR1 MNHEY and CDR2 SMNVEV come from the germline V gene (reference sequence). There are 14 residues in the CDR3. CDR3 residues: CASSRDRQNYGYTF. Written as DNA, the CDR3 is TGTGCCAGCAGTAGGGACAGGCAGAACTATGGCTACACCTTC.

The V call is TRBV6-5, the J call TRBJ2-3; TRBD2 might be the D (5 bases). The CDR3 has 13 amino acids. From germline, CDR1 is MNHEY and CDR2 SVGAGI. The germline V and J ends were trimmed by 6 bases and 0 bases, with 7 bases remaining between them. This chain's CDR3 is CASSPGSTDTQYF. In nucleotides, the CDR3 is TGTGCCAGCAGCCCGGGAAGCACAGATACGCAGTATTTT.